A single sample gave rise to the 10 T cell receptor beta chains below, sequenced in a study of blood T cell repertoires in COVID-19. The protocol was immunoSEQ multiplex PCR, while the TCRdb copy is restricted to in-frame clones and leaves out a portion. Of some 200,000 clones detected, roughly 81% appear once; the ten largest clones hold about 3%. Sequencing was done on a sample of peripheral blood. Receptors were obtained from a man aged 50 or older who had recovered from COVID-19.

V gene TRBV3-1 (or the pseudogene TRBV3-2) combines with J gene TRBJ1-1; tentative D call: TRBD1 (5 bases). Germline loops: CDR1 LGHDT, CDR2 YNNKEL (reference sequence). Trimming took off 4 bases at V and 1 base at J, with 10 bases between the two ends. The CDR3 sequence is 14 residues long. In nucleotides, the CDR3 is TGTGCCAGCAGCCGACAAACAGGGAACACTGAAGCTTTCTTT. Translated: CASSRQTGNTEAFF.

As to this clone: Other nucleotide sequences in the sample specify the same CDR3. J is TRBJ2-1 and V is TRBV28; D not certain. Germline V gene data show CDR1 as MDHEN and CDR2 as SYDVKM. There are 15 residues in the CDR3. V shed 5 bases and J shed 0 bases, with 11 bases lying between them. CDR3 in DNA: TGTGCCAGCAGTCCCTCGAGGAGCTCCTACAATGAGCAGTTCTTC. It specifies CASSPSRSSYNEQFF.

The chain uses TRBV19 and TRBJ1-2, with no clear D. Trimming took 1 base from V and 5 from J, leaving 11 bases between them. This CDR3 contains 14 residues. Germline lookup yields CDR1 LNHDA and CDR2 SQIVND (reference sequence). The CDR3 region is CASSIASPGYGYTF. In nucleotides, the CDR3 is TGTGCCAGTAGTATAGCGTCCCCCGGGTATGGCTACACCTTC.

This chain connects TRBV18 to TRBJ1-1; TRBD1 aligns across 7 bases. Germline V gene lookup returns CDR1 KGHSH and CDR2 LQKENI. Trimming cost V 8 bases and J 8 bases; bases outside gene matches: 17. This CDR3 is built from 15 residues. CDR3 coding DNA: TGTGCCAGCGCAGATCAACAGGGGAACGGCCAAGAAGCTTTCTTT. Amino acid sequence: CASADQQGNGQEAFF.

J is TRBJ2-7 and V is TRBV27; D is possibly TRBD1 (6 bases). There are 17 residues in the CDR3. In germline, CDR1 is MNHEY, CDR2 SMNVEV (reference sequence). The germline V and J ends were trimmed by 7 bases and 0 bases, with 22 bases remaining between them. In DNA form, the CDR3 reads TGTGCCAGCACTCCTAGGGGCAGGGGCCGAAGCTCCTACGAGCAGTACTTC. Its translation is CASTPRGRGRSSYEQYF.

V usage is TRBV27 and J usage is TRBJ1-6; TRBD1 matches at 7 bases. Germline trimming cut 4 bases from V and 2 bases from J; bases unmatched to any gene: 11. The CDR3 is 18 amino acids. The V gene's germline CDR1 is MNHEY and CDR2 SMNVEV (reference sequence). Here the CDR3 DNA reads TGTGCCAGCAGTTCCTACCGACAGGGCTCTCCCTATAATTCACCCCTCCACTTT. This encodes CASSSYRQGSPYNSPLHF.

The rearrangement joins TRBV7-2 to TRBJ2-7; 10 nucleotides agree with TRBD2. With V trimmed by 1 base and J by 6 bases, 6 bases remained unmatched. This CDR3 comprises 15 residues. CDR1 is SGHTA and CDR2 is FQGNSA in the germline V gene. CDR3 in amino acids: CASSLELAGVSEQYF. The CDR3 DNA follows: TGTGCCAGCAGCTTAGAGCTAGCGGGAGTGAGCGAGCAGTACTTC.

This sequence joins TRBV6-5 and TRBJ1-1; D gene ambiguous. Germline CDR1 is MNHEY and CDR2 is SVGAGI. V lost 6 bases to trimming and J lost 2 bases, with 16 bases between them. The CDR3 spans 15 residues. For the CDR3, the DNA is TGTGCCAGCAGCCTTCACGCGTTAGCTAACACTGAAGCTTTCTTT. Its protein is CASSLHALANTEAFF.

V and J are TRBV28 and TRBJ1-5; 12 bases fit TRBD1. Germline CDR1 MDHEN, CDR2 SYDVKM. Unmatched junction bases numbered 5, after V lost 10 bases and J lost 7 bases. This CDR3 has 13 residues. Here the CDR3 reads CATGTGGWQPQHF. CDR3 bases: TGTGCCACCGGGACAGGGGGCTGGCAGCCCCAGCATTTT.

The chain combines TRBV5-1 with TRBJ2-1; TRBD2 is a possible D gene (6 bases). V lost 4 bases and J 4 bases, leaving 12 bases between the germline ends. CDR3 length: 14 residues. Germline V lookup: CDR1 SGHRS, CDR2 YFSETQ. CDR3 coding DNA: TGCGCCAGCAGCAGAGTAGCGGTATACAATGAGCAGTTCTTC. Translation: CASSRVAVYNEQFF.